The clone carrying this T cell receptor (beta chain) came up a few times. Amplified TCR beta CDR3 regions came from RNA transcripts. A first-round RT-PCR of the TCR CDR3 used the HTBI primer set. TCRdb reprocessed the multiplex PCR reads with MiXCR, giving one entry per CDR3 protein. The table shows 450,000 to 700,000 distinct CDR3 sequences, with about 45% occurring only once. This entry belongs to a study of T cells in Graves' hyperthyroidism and ophthalmopathy. The germline V gene has CDR1 MGHDK and CDR2 SYGVNS. The CDR3 is 15 residues long. V lost 1 base, J lost 5 bases, and 7 bases stayed unmatched.

The source material was peripheral blood or thyroid tissue (not recorded which). V usage is TRBV25-1 and J usage is TRBJ1-2; TRBD1 aligns across 7 bases. The receptor's source is an adult woman with Graves' disease, either hyperthyroidism or ophthalmopathy (not recorded which). The CDR3 coding sequence is TGTGCCAGCAGTGAATGGGACAGTTATCTGTATGGCTACACCTTC. Its protein product is CASSEWDSYLYGYTF.